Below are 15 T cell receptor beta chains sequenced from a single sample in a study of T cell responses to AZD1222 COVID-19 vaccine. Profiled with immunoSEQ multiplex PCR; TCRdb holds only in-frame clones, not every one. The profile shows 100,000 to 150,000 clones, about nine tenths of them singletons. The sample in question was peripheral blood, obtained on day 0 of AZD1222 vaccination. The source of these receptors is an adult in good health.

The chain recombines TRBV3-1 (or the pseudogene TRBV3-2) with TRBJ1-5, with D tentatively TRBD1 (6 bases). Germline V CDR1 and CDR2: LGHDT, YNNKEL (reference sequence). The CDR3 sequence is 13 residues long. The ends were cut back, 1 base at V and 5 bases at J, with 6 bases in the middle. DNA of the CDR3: TGTGCCAGCAGCCAAGGGACAGATCAGCCCCAGCATTTT. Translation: CASSQGTDQPQHF.

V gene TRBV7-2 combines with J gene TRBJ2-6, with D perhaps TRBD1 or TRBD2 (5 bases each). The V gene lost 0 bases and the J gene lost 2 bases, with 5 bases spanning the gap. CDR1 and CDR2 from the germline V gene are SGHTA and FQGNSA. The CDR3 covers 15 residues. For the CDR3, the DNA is TGTGCCAGCAGCTTAGCGGGGGCTGGGGCCAACGTCCTGACTTTC. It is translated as CASSLAGAGANVLTF.

The CDR3 region is CASRSPPLANYGYTF. Written as DNA, the CDR3 is TGTGCCAGCAGATCTCCCCCTCTAGCTAACTATGGCTACACCTTC. The rearrangement links TRBV28 to TRBJ1-2; D is unclear. This CDR3 spans 15 amino acids. The V end lost 6 bases, the J end lost 0 bases, and 14 bases lay between the germline ends. The germline V gene encodes CDR1 MDHEN and CDR2 SYDVKM.

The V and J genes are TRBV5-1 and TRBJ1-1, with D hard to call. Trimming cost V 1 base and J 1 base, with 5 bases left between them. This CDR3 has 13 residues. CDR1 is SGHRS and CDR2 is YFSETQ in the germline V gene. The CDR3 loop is CASSLRGNTEAFF. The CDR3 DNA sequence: TGCGCCAGCAGCTTGCGCGGGAACACTGAAGCTTTCTTT. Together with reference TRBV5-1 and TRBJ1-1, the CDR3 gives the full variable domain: KAGVTQTPRYLIKTRGQQVTLSCSPISGHRSVSWYQQTPGQGLQFLFEYFSETQRNKGNFPGRFSGRQFSNSRSEMNVSTLELGDSALYLCASSLRGNTEAFFGQGTRLTVV.

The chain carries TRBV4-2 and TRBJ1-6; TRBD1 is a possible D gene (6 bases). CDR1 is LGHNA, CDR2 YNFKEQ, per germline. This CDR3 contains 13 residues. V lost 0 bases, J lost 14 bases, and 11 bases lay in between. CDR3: CASSQEGAPSLHF. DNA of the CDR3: TGTGCCAGCAGCCAAGAGGGGGCTCCATCCCTCCACTTT.

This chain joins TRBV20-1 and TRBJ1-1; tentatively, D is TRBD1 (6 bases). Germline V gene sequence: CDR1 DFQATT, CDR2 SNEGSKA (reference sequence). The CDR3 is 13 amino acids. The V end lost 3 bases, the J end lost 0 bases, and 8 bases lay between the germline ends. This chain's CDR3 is CSASQGMNTEAFF. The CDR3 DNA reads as TGCAGTGCTAGTCAGGGGATGAACACTGAAGCTTTCTTT.

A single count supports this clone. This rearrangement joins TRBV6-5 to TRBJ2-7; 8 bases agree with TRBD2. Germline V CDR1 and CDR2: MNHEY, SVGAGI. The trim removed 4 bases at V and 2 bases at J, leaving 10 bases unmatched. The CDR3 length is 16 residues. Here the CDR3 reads CASSFKIAGLTYEQYF. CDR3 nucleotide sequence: TGTGCCAGCAGTTTTAAAATAGCGGGACTAACCTACGAGCAGTACTTC.

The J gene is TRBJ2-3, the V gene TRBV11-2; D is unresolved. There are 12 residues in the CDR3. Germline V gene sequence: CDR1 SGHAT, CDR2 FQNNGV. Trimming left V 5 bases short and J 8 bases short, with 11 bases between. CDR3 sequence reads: CASSARIGTQYF. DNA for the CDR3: TGTGCCAGCAGCGCACGGATCGGTACGCAGTATTTT.

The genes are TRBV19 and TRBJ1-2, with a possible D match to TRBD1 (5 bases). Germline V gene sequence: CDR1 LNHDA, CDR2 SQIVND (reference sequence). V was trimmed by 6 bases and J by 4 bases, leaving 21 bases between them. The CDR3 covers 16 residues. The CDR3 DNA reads TGTGCCAGTAGCCCACCCCCAGCAGGGCCTAGCTATGGCTACACCTTC. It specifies CASSPPPAGPSYGYTF.

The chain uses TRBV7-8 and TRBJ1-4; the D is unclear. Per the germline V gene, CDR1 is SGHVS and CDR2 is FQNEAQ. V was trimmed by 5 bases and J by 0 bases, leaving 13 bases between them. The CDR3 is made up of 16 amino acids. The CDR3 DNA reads TGTGCCAGCAGCCACAATAACCTTGCAACTAATGAAAAACTGTTTTTT. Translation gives CASSHNNLATNEKLFF.

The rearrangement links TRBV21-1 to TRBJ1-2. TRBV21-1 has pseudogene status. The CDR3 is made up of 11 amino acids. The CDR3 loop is CASTSRSGYTF. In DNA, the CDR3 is TGTGCCAGCACCAGTAGGAGTGGCTACACCTTC.

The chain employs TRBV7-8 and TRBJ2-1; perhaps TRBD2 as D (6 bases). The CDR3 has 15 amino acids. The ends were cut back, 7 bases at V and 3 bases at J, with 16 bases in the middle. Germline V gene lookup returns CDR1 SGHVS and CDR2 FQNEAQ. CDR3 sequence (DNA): TGTGCCAGCACCCCCGGGACTTCGTACTACAATGAGCAGTTCTTC. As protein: CASTPGTSYYNEQFF.

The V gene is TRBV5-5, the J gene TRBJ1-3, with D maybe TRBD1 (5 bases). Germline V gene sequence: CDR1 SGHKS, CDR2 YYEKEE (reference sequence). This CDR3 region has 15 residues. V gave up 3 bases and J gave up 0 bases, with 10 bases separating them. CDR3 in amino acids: CASSYGGVSGNTIYF. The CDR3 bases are TGTGCCAGCAGCTACGGGGGTGTCTCTGGAAACACCATATATTTT. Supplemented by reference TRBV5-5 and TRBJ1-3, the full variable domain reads DAGVTQSPTHLIKTRGQQVTLRCSPISGHKSVSWYQQVLGQGPQFIFQYYEKEERGRGNFPDRFSARQFPNYSSELNVNALLLGDSALYLCASSYGGVSGNTIYFGEGSWLTVV.

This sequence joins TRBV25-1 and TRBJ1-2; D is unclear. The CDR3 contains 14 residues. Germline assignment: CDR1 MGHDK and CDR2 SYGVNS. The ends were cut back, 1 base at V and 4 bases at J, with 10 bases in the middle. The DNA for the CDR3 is TGTGCCAGCAGTGAATCCTTGGATGGCTATGGCTACACCTTC. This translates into CASSESLDGYGYTF.

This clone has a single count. Written as DNA, the CDR3 is TGTGCCAGCAGCTCAACGACAGGGAGGGTAAATTCACCCCTCCACTTT. Protein: CASSSTTGRVNSPLHF. V and J are TRBV7-2 and TRBJ1-6; 7 bases line up with TRBD1. J gave up 7 bases and V 4 bases, and 10 bases lay outside the gene matches. Germline V lookup: CDR1 SGHTA, CDR2 FQGNSA. The CDR3 length is 16 residues.